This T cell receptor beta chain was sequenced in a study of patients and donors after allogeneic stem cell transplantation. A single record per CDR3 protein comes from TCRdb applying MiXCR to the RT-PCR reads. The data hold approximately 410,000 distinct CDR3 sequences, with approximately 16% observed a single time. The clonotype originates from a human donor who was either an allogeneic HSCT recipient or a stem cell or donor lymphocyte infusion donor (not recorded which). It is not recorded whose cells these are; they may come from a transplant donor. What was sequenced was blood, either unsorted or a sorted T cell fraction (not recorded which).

The CDR3 spells CASSLIGEDYEQYF. As DNA, the CDR3 is TGTGCCAGCAGCTTAATCGGGGAGGATTACGAGCAGTACTTC. The gene calls are TRBV7-9 and TRBJ2-7; tentatively, D is TRBD2 (6 bases). Looked up from germline, CDR1 is SEHNR and CDR2 is FQNEAQ (reference sequence). V dropped 2 bases and J dropped 4 bases, with 12 bases sitting between them. The CDR3 length is 14 residues.